This T cell receptor beta chain appears in the sequencing data of a study of human T cells and chemical hapten exposure. Time point here: pre-sensitization, week 0. As for treatment: therapeutic diphenylcyclopropenone sensitization with weekly scalp DPC. This clonotype was seen at least ten times. CDR1 is KGHSH, CDR2 LQKENI, per germline. Deletions cut 2 bases from V and 6 bases from J, with 20 bases between. The CDR3 length is 17 residues. TCRdb re-analysed the RACE reads in MiXCR, keeping a single row per CDR3 protein. The sample shows about 98,000 distinct CDR3 sequences, 10% to 11% of them seen only once.

The chain couples TRBV18 to TRBJ1-5, with D possibly TRBD1 on 5 matching bases. The clonotype was recovered from a woman aged 55-75 years with alopecia areata. Some clones in this sample may be carry-over from other donors' samples. Sequenced here: whole blood, sampled in connection with sensitization to the hapten diphenylcyclopropenone (DPC). The CDR3 coding sequence is TGTGCCAGCTCACCAGGCAGGGAAAGGATCTACGGTCAGCCCCAGCATTTT. Translation: CASSPGRERIYGQPQHF. Using reference TRBV18 and TRBJ1-5 for the parts outside the CDR3, the full variable domain is NAGVMQNPRHLVRRRGQEARLRCSPMKGHSHVYWYRQLPEEGLKFMVYLQKENIIDESGMPKERFSAEFPKEGPSILRIQQVVRGDSAAYFCASSPGRERIYGQPQHFGDGTRLSIL.